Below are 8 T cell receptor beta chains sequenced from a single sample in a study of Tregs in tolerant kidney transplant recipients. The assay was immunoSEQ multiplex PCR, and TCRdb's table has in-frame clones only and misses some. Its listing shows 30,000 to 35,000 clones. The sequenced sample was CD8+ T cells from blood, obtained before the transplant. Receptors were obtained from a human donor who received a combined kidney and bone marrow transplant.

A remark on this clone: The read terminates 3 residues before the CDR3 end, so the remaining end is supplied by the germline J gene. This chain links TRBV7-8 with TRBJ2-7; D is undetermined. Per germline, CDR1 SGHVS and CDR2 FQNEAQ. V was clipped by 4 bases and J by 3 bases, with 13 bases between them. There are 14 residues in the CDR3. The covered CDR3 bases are TGTGCCAGCAGCTCAGGTGGCACCAACTACGAG. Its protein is CASSSGGTNYE. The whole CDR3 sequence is CASSSGGTNYEQYF.

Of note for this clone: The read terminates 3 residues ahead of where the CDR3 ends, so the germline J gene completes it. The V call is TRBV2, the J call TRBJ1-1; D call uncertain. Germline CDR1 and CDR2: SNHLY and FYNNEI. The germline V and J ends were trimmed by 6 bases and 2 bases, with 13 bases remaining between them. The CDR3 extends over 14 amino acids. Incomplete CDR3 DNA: TGTGCCAGCAGACTCTCCGGGTTCAACACTGAA. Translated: CASRLSGFNTE. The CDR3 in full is CASRLSGFNTEAFF.

The CDR3 loop is CASRRQGAAGANVLTF. The covered CDR3 bases are TGTGCCAGCAGACGACAGGGGGCGGCGGGGGCCAACGTC. This chain joins TRBV2 and TRBJ2-6, with TRBD1 matching over 10 bases. The missing CDR3 end, 3 residues past where the read stops, is filled in from the germline J gene. Germline CDR1 and CDR2: SNHLY and FYNNEI. J gave up 4 bases and V 6 bases, and 6 bases lay outside the gene matches. The CDR3 spans 16 residues.

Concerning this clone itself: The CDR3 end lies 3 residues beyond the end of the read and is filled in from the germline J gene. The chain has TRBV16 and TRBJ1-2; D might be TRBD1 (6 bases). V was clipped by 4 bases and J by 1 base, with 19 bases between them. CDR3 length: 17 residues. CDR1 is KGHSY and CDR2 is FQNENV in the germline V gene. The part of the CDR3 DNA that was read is TGTGCCAGCAGCCCATATAGGGCAGGGGAGATTAACTATGGC. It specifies CASSPYRAGEINYG. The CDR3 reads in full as CASSPYRAGEINYGYTF.

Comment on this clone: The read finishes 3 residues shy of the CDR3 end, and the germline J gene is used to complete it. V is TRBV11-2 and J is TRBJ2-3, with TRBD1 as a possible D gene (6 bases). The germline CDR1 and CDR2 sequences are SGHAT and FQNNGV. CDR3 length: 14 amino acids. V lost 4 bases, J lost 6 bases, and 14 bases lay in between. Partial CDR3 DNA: TGTGCCAGCAGCTCAAGCCCGCAGGGGGATACG. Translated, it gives CASSSSPQGDT. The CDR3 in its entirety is CASSSSPQGDTQYF.

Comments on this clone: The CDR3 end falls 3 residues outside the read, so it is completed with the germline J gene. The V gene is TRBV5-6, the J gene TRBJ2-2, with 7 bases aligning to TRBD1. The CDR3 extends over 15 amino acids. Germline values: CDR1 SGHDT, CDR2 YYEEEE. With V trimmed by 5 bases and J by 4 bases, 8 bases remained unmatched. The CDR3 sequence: CASSLVGTATGELFF. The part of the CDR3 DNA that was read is TGTGCCAGCAGTTTAGTTGGGACAGCCACCGGGGAG.

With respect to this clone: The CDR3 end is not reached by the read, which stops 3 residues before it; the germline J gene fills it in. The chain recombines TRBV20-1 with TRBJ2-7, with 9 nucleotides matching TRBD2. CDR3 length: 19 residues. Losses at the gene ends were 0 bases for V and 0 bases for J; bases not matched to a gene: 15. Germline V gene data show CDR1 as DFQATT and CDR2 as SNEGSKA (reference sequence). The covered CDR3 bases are TGCAGTGCTAGAGATCCCGGGCTAGCGGGAACCTTTGGCTCCTACGAG. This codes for CSARDPGLAGTFGSYE. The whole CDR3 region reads CSARDPGLAGTFGSYEQYF.

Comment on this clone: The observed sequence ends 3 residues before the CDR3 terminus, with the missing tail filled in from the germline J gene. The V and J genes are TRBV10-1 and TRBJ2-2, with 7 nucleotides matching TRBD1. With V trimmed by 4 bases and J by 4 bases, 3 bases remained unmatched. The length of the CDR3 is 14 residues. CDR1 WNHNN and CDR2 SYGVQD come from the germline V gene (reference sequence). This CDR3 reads CASSATGITGELFF. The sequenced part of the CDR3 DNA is TGCGCCAGCAGTGCGACAGGGATCACCGGGGAG.